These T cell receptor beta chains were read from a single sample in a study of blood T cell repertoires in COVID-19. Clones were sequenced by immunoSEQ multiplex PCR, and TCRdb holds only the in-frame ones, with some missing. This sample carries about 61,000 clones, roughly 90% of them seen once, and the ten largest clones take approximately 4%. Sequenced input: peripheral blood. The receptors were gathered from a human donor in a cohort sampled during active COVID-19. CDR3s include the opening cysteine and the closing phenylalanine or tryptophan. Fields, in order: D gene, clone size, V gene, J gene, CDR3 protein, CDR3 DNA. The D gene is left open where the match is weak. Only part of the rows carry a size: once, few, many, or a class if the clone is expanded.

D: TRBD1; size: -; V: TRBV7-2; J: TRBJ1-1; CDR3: CASSLDPTGEAFF; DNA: TGTGCCAGCAGCTTAGATCCGACAGGGGAAGCTTTCTTT
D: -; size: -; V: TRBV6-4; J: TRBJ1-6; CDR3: CASSEAGPLLYNSPLHF; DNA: TGTGCCAGCAGTGAGGCAGGGCCCCTCTTATATAATTCACCCCTCCACTTT
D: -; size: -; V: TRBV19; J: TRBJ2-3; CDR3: CASSMGAVRHTDTQYF; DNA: TGTGCCAGTAGTATGGGAGCGGTACGCCACACAGATACGCAGTATTTT
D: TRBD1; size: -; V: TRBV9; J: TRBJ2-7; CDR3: CASSVGTAAYEQYF; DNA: TGTGCCAGCAGCGTGGGGACAGCAGCCTACGAGCAGTACTTC
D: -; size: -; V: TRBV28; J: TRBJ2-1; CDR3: CASSPAKGENYNEQFF; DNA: TGTGCCAGCAGTCCCGCTAAGGGGGAGAACTACAATGAGCAGTTCTTC
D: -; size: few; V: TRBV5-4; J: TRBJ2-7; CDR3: CASSLAGFGYEQYF; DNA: TGTGCCAGCAGCTTGGCAGGGTTTGGGTACGAGCAGTACTTC
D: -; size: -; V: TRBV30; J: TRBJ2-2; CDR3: CANRRPNTGELFF; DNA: TGTGCCAACCGGAGACCGAACACCGGGGAGCTGTTTTTT
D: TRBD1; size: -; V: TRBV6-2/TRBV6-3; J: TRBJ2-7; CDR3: CASSHQGDRVYEQYF; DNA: TGTGCCAGCAGCCACCAGGGGGACAGGGTCTACGAGCAGTACTTC
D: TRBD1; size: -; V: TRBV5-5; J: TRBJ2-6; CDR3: CASSPSGTAFSGANVLTF; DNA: TGTGCCAGCAGCCCCTCCGGGACAGCCTTCTCTGGGGCCAACGTCCTGACTTTC
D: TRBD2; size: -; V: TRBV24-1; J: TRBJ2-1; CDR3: CATRTSGRSNEQFF; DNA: TGTGCCACCAGAACTAGCGGGAGAAGCAATGAGCAGTTCTTC
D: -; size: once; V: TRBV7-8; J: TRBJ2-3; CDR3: CASSPGTVLSDTQYF; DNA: TGTGCCAGCAGCCCCGGGACTGTACTATCAGATACGCAGTATTTT
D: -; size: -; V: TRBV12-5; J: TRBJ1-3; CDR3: CASGLGGDTGNTIYF; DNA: TGTGCTAGTGGTTTAGGGGGGGATACGGGAAACACCATATATTTT
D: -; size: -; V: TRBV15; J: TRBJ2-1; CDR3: CATRQDNEQFF; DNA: TGTGCCACCAGGCAGGATAATGAGCAGTTCTTC
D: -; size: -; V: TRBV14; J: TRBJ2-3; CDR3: CASSLSADTQYF; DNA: TGTGCCAGCAGCCTCTCAGCGGATACGCAGTATTTT
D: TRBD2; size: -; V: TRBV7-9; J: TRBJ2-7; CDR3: CASSPPLLAGDYEQYF; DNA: TGTGCCAGCAGCCCACCCCTTCTGGCGGGAGACTACGAGCAGTACTTC
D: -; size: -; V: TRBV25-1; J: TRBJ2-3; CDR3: CASSDSGDRSEYF; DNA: TGTGCCAGCAGTGATTCGGGGGATCGTTCTGAGTATTTT
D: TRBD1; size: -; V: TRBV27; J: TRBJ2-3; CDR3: CASSFQGAGDTQYF; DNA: TGTGCCAGCAGTTTTCAGGGGGCAGGGGATACGCAGTATTTT
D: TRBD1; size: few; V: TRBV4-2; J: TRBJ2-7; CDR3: CASSPGDRVGEQYF; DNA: TGTGCCAGCAGCCCCGGGGACAGGGTGGGAGAGCAGTACTTC
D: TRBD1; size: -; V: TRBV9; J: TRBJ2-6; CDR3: CASSVVSGGVGVLTF; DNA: TGTGCCAGCAGCGTAGTCTCAGGGGGTGTGGGCGTCCTGACTTTC
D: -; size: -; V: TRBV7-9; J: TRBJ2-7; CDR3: CASSSSRVSEQYF; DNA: TGTGCCAGCAGCTCGTCCAGGGTGAGCGAGCAGTACTTC
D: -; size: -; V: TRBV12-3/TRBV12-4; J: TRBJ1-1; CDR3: CASSYGANTEAFF; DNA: TGTGCCAGCAGTTATGGGGCGAACACTGAAGCTTTCTTT
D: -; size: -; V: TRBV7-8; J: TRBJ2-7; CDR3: CASSLGVGPALYEQYF; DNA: TGTGCCAGCAGCTTAGGGGTGGGGCCGGCGCTCTACGAGCAGTACTTC
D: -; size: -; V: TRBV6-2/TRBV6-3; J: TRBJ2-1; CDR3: CASSYGSGPASEQFF; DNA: TGTGCCAGCAGTTACGGTTCCGGCCCGGCTAGTGAGCAGTTCTTC
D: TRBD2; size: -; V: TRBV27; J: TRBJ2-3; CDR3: CASSLLLAGGPADTQYF; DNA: TGTGCCAGCAGTTTACTCTTAGCGGGAGGGCCGGCAGATACGCAGTATTTT
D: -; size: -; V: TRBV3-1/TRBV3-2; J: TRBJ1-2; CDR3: CASSLLPGRDYGYTF; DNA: TGTGCCAGCAGCCTGCTTCCGGGCAGGGACTATGGCTACACCTTC
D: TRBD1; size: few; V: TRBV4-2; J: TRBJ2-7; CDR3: CASSHGQGEAYEQYF; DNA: TGTGCCAGCAGCCACGGACAGGGGGAGGCCTACGAGCAGTACTTC
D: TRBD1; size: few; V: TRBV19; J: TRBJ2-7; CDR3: CASSPGTGEGYEQYF; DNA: TGTGCCAGTAGTCCCGGGACAGGGGAGGGCTACGAGCAGTACTTC
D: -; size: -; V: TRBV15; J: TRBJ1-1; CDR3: CAAQGGNTEAFF; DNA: TGTGCCGCTCAAGGGGGGAACACTGAAGCTTTCTTT
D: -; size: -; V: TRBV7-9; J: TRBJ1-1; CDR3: CASSTSQSSEAFF; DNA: TGTGCCAGCAGCACCAGTCAGTCCTCCGAAGCTTTCTTT
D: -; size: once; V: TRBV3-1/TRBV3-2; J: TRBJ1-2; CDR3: CASSQTDNYGYTF; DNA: TGTGCCAGCAGCCAAACAGATAACTATGGCTACACCTTC
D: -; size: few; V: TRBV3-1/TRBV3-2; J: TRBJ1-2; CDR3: CASSQGGLGYTF; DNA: TGTGCCAGCAGCCAAGGGGGGCTTGGCTACACCTTC
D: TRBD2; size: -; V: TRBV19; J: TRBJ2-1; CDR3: CASSPTLAGGPHEQFF; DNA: TGTGCCAGTAGTCCGACTCTAGCGGGAGGGCCCCATGAGCAGTTCTTC
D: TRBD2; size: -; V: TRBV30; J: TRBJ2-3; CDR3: CAWSEREKGDTQYF; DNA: TGTGCCTGGAGTGAGCGGGAGAAGGGAGATACGCAGTATTTT
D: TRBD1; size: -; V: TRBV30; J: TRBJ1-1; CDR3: CAWSSTGGTEAFF; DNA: TGTGCCTGGTCGTCTACAGGGGGCACTGAAGCTTTCTTT
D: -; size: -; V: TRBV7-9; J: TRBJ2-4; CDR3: CASTLGRGNIQYF; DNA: TGTGCCAGCACTCTCGGTAGGGGAAACATTCAGTACTTC
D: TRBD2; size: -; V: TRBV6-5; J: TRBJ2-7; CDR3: CASSYGAGPSYEQYF; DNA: TGTGCCAGCAGTTACGGAGCGGGGCCCTCCTACGAGCAGTACTTC
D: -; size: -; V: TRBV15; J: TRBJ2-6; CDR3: CATHSTSLLIDGANVLTF; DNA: TGTGCCACCCACAGCACGAGCCTTCTCATAGACGGGGCCAACGTCCTGACTTTC
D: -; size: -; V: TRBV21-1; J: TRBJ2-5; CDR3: CASSKGETSGFQETQYF; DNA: TGTGCCAGCAGCAAAGGGGAAACTAGCGGGTTTCAAGAGACCCAGTACTTC
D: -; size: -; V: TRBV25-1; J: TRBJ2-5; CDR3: CASTPGSLGETQYF; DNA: TGTGCCAGCACCCCAGGGTCGTTGGGGGAGACCCAGTACTTC
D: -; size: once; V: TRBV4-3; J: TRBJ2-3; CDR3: CASSQGIALSTDTQYF; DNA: TGCGCCAGCAGCCAAGGTATAGCGCTCAGCACAGATACGCAGTATTTT
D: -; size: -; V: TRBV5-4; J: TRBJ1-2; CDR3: CASSPWGGQGYTF; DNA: TGTGCCAGCAGCCCCTGGGGGGGCCAGGGCTACACCTTC
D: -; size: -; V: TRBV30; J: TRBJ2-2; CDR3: CAWSVQRFGELFF; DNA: TGTGCCTGGAGTGTACAAAGATTTGGGGAGCTGTTTTTT
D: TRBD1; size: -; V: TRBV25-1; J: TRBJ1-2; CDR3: CASSLQGAGGYTF; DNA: TGTGCCAGCAGTCTCCAGGGGGCCGGTGGCTACACCTTC
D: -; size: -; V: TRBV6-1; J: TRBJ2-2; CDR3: CASSELGGPTGELFF; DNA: TGTGCCAGCAGTGAACTCGGGGGGCCCACCGGGGAGCTGTTTTTT
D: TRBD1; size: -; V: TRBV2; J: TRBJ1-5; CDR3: CASCCRDRGVNQPQHF; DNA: TGTGCCAGCTGCTGTCGGGACAGGGGTGTGAATCAGCCCCAGCATTTT